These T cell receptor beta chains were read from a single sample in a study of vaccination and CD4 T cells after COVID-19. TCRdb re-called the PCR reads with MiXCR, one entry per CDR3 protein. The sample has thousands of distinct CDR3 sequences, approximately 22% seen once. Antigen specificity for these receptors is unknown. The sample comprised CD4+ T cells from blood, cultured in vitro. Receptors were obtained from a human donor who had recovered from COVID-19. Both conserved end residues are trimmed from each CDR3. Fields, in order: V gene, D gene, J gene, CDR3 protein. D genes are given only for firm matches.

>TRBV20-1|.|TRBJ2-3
SARASSAPDTQY
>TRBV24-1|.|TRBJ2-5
ATSGDNQGTQY
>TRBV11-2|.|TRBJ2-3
ASSSLAGGRDTQY
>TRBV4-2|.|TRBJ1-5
ASSQAKSNQPQH
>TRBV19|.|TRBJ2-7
ASSVRNEQY
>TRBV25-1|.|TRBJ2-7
ASRAPGSYEQY
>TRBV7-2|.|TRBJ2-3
ASSLGGEGSSTDTQY
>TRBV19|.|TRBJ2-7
ASSILWGYEQY
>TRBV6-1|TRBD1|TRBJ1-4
ATRTGSTNEKLF
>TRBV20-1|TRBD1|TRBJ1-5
SAVASGTGPDQPQH
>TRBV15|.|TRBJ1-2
ATSRDLGGRAYGYT
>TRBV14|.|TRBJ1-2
ASSQDRVGNYGYT
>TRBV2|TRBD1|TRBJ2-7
ASSVFETGGSYEQY
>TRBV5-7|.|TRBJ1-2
ASSHRTDYYGYT
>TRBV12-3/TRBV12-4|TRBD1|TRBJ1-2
ASSYQGAIDGYT
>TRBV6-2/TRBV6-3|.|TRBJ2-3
ASKDWGTDTQY
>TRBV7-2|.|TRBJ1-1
ASSLGIGRRAF
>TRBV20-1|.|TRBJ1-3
SARDGSRSGNTIY
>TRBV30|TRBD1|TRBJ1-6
AWATGGEGSSPLH
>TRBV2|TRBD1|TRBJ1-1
ASSKQGFEAEAF
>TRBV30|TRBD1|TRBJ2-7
ARVSGTVFYEQY
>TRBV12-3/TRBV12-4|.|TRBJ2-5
ASRTTVGTQY
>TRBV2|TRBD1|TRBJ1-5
ASSPQGQGGQPQH
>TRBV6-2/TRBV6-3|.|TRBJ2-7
ASSYRPQTYEQY
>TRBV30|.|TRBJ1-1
AWSQGWTEAF
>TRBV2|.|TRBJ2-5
ASIKDRTRQETQY
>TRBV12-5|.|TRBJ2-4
ASGLPAGNRGIQY
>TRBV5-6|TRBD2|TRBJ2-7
ASSRSGGYYEQY
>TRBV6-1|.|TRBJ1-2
ASSGAASNYGYT
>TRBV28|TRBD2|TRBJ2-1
ASSSPGLGVF
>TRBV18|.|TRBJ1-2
ASSQWGGYGYT
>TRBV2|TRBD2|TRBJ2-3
ASRTPSGGGPDTQY
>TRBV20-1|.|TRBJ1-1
SARDPLSLEAF
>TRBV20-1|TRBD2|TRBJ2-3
SALTSGLADTQY